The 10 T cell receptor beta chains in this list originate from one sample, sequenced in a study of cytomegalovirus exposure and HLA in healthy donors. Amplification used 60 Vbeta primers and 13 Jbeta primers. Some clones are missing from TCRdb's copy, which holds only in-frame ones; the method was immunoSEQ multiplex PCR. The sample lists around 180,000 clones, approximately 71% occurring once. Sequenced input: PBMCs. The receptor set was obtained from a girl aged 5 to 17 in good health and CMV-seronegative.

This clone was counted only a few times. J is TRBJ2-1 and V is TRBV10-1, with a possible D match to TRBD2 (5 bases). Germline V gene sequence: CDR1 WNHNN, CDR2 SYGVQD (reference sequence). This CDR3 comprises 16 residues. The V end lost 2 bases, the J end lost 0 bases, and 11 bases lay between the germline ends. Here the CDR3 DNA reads TGCGCCAGCAGTGAGCCTGGGAGTAGCTCCTACAATGAGCAGTTCTTC. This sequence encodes CASSEPGSSSYNEQFF.

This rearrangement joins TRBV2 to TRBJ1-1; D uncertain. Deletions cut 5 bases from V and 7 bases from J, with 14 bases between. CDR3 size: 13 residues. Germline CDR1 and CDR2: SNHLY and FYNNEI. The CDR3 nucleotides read TGTGCCAGCAGTTATAGGCGGGAATTTGAAGCTTTCTTT. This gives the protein CASSYRREFEAFF.

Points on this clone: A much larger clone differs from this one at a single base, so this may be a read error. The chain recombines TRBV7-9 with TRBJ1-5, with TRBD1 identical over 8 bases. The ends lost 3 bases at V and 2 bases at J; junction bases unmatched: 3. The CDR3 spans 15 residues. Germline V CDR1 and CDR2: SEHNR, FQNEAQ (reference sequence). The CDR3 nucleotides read TGTGCCAGCAGCTTGGGGGGACAGGGCAATCAGCCCCAGCATTTT. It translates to CASSLGGQGNQPQHF.

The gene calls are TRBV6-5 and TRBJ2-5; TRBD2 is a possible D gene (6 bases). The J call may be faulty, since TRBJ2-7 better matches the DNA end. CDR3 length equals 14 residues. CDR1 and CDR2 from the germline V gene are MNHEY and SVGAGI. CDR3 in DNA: TGTGCCAGCAGTTACGGGGGGACGCTCTACGAGCAGTACTTC. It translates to CASSYGGTLYEQYF.

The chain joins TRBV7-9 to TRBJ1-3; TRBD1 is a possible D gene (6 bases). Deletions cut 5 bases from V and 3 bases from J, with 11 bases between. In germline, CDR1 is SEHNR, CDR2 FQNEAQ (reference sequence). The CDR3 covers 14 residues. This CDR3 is CASSQQGRGNTIYF. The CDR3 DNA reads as TGTGCCAGCAGCCAACAGGGACGTGGAAACACCATATATTTT.

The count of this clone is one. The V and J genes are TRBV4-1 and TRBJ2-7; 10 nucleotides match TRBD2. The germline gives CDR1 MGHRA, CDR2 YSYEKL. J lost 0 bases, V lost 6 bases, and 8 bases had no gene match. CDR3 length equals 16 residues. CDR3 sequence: CASRRELAGASYEQYF. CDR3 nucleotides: TGCGCCAGCAGAAGAGAGCTAGCGGGGGCCTCCTACGAGCAGTACTTC.

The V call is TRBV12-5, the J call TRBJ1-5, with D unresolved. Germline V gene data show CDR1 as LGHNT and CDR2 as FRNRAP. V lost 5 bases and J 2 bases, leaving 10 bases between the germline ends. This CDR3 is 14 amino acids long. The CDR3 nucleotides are TGTGCTAGTGGTCCGGACGGGGGCAATCAGCCCCAGCATTTT. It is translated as CASGPDGGNQPQHF.

CDR3 region: CASSTGGGEPQHF. The CDR3, as DNA: TGTGCCAGCAGTACAGGGGGTGGTGAGCCCCAGCATTTT. The J gene is TRBJ1-5, the V gene TRBV7-9, with 8 bases that match TRBD1. J gave up 8 bases and V 6 bases, and 6 bases lay outside the gene matches. This CDR3 comprises 13 residues. Germline values: CDR1 SEHNR, CDR2 FQNEAQ (reference sequence).

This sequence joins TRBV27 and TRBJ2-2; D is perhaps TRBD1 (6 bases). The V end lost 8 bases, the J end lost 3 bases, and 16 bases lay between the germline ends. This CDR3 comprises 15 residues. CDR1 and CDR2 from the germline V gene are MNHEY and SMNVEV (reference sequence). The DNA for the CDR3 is TGTGCCAGCGGCCCTCCCAACAGGGACACCGGGGAGCTGTTTTTT. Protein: CASGPPNRDTGELFF.

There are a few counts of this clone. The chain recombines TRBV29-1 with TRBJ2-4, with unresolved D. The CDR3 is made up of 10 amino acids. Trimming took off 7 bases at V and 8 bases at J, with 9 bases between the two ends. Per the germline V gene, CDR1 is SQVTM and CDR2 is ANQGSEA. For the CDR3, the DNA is TGCAGCGCCGCGGTGGACATTCAGTACTTC. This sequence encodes CSAAVDIQYF.